This T cell receptor (beta chain) is from a study of blood T cells in healthy people across ages. Primed by a sample-barcoded 5' primer and a J-beta primer mix, a second PCR proceeded for about 6 to 12 cycles. TCRdb re-called the 5' RACE reads with MiXCR, one entry per CDR3 protein. Among 800,000 to 1,300,000 distinct CDR3 sequences listed, approximately 26% were seen once. A word on this clonotype: Its matching antigen is unknown.

General study points: Across the age range, TCR beta diversity per million T cells fell in a roughly linear way.

The same specimen was also included in a second study, on T cells of mothers and their children. That work adds: The study sampled three healthy Caucasian mothers and their six children. Overlap ran slightly, non-significantly higher for related than unrelated mother-child pairs.

The TCR originated in a girl aged 2-10 years in good health. Sequenced input: blood.

Here the CDR3 reads CSVPPGASSYNEQFF. DNA for the CDR3: TGCAGCGTTCCCCCCGGGGCCAGCTCCTACAATGAGCAGTTCTTC. V gene TRBV29-1 combines with J gene TRBJ2-1; D is possibly TRBD1 or TRBD2 (5 bases each). Trimming took 5 bases from V and 0 from J, leaving 14 bases between them. The CDR3 extends over 15 amino acids. Per germline, CDR1 SQVTM and CDR2 ANQGSEA.